The TCR beta chain under discussion was sequenced for a study of stem cell transplantation in POMP-related autoinflammatory disease. CDR1 and CDR2 (germline): LNHDA, SQIVND (reference sequence). The CDR3 has 15 residues. Between the trimmed V and J ends, which lost 3 bases and 3 bases, there was a span of 12 bases. Only one count was recorded for this clone. Sequenced by immunoSEQ multiplex PCR; TCRdb stores in-frame clones only, minus some. The table has around 1,300 clones, about three quarters seen once. The specimen sequenced was CD8+ T cells from PBMCs. The genes are TRBV19 and TRBJ2-1; D gene unclear. This sequence originates from a human donor in good health. DNA for the CDR3: TGTGCCAGTAGTATCCAACGACTGGGCTACAATGAGCAGTTCTTC. Its protein is CASSIQRLGYNEQFF.